These 5 T cell receptor beta chains were sequenced from one sample in a study of T cells in Graves' hyperthyroidism and ophthalmopathy. Researchers amplified the TCR beta CDR3 regions from RNA transcripts. TCR CDR3 regions were first amplified by RT-PCR with HTBI primers. TCRdb reprocessed the multiplex PCR reads via MiXCR and lists one record per CDR3 protein. The sample carries 660,000 or so distinct CDR3 sequences, around 21% recorded once. Sequencing was done on a sample of blood. These TCRs come from a man aged 30 to 45 with Graves' ophthalmopathy.

This clonotype was recorded a few times. The chain employs TRBV7-3 and TRBJ2-1, with D perhaps given as TRBD1 or TRBD2 (5 bases each). Germline CDR1 is SGHTA and CDR2 is FQGTGA. The CDR3 has 15 amino acids. V was trimmed by 2 bases and J by 2 bases, leaving 10 bases between them. The CDR3 loop is CASSLGGVAYNEQFF. CDR3 nucleotide sequence: TGTGCCAGCAGCTTAGGGGGAGTCGCCTACAATGAGCAGTTCTTC.

This chain connects TRBV5-1 to TRBJ2-5; maybe TRBD2 (6 bases). Germline CDR1 reads SGHRS; CDR2 reads YFSETQ. The CDR3 sequence is 21 residues long. V was cut by 1 base and J by 4 bases, with 32 bases left in between. DNA of the CDR3: TGCGCCAGCAGCTTGAGGCAGGGCTCTGGGGCCACAAGGGAGGCTCGAGAGACCCAGTACTTC. Its translation is CASSLRQGSGATREARETQYF.

The chain joins TRBV9 to TRBJ2-5; 7 bases are a match to TRBD1. V dropped 4 bases and J dropped 1; count of bases not matched to a gene: 7. Looked up from germline, CDR1 is SGDLS and CDR2 is YYNGEE. CDR3 length: 15 residues. CDR3 in amino acids: CASSTTGQLQETQYF. The CDR3 nucleotides read TGTGCCAGCAGCACTACGGGACAGCTCCAAGAGACCCAGTACTTC.

This clonotype was observed once. A much larger clone differs from this one at a single base, so this may be a read error. The V call is TRBV20-1, the J call TRBJ1-1; D possibly corresponds to TRBD1 (5 bases). This CDR3 comprises 13 residues. Per the germline V gene, CDR1 is DFQATT and CDR2 is SNEGSKA (reference sequence). The CDR3 sequence: CGARGQGNTEAFF. DNA for the CDR3: TGCGGTGCTAGAGGGCAGGGCAACACTGAAGCTTTCTTT.

The V gene is TRBV6-5, the J gene TRBJ1-6, with a tentative D call TRBD1 (6 bases). From germline, CDR1 is MNHEY and CDR2 SVGAGI. V shed 2 bases and J shed 7 bases, with 9 bases lying between them. CDR3 size: 14 residues. The DNA for the CDR3 is TGTGCCAGCAGTTACCCAGGGACAAATTCACCCCTCCACTTT. Residues: CASSYPGTNSPLHF.